This T cell receptor (beta chain) is drawn from a study of T-cell memory formation after mild COVID-19. Study observations and caveats: Clones that contracted from day 15 to 85 had balanced CD4/CD8; later expanders were CD4+ biased.

TCRdb passed the 5' RACE reads through MiXCR, listing each CDR3 protein once. The sample lists roughly 450,000 distinct CDR3 sequences; 18% were seen once. The table lists this clonotype with a few counts. Its antigen is undetermined. The germline V gene has CDR1 SEHNR and CDR2 FQNEAQ (reference sequence). CDR3 size: 15 residues. Trimming stripped 2 bases from V and 0 bases from J, with 10 bases between. Material for sequencing was PBMCs or a T cell subset sorted from them (not recorded which). This chain connects TRBV7-9 to TRBJ1-1; TRBD1 is a possible D gene (6 bases). The sequence was collected from a man aged 18 to 30 who had mild COVID-19 (a few samples of this study predate the infection). Cell type and time point are not known. In nucleotides, the CDR3 is TGTGCCAGCAGCTTATTTCAGGGGATGAACACTGAAGCTTTCTTT. Its translation: CASSLFQGMNTEAFF.